Described below is a single T cell receptor delta chain sequence and its context. Its antigen is currently not known. Base qualities are missing; no much larger clone stands one base away. This sample is drawn from a study of DNA immune sequencing with unique molecular identifiers (dated by TCRdb to 2020 to 2022). Study-wide context: Immunomagnetic cell separation was used to enrich gammadelta T cells from buffy coats, and the genomic DNA of the enriched gammadelta T cells was sequenced. For the enriched versus non-enriched comparison, about 100 ng enriched gammadelta T-cell DNA and 1 ug non-enriched PBMC DNA were sequenced. Fluorescence-activated cell sorting was used to enrich gammadelta T cells from the PBMC of 10 healthy people. Donors were healthy individuals, with 10 or so donors profiled from sorted peripheral blood gammadelta T cells. The method was checked using synthetic reference molecules and blood samples from healthy people. An ultrasensitive DNA-based TRD repertoire sequencing method using PCR-introduced unique molecular identifiers was developed and validated in the study. Overall study results and their limits: TRD repertoire diversity differed among healthy donors, and several donors were highly oligoclonal, with the top 5 clonotypes making up more than half of productive molecules. Novel TRD sequences not targeted by the primers cannot be detected by the primer-based approach. Among clonotypes from healthy donors, the most common TRD rearrangement was TRDV2 paired with TRDJ1.

Including the terminal cysteine and phenylalanine, the CDR3 comprises 24 residues. The sequence is cut down to CDR3 DNA, 72 bases in frame from base 1. Library prep was done by multiplex PCR. A 32-plex assay amplified the genomic DNA, with primers for all 8 TRDV and 4 TRDJ genes spanning the CDR3. A 12-nucleotide UMI was attached over 3 barcoding PCR cycles, and a second PCR was then run with Illumina adapter primers. AMPure XP beads were used to purify the libraries, and library quality was checked on a Fragment Analyzer using the HS NGS Fragment kit. An Illumina MiniSeq mid-output kit with roughly 20% PhiX and 150 cycles of paired-end reads was used for sequencing. In the original analysis: MIGEC version 1.2.9 was used to process reads, grouping reads by UMI and building error-corrected consensus sequences. Modified VDJtools version 1.2.1 scripts and the tcR R package were used for post-processing. TCRdb called clones afresh from the public reads with CATT; identical DNA rows were later merged. The V and J calls and clone size are TCRdb's, not the authors'. The sample table contains several hundred delta-chain clones; only one count was recorded for 2.5% to 3.5% of them. The biggest ten clones account for roughly 68% of the sample.

No V gene was called, and the J gene is TRDJ1; TRDD3 reflects the table's D call only, with no check against the DNA. This TCR was recovered from a human donor in good health. The specimen was gamma-delta T cells from PBMCs. The encoded CDR3 is CACDTVDGGKSWGYRQLGADKLIF. The DNA is TGTGCCTGTGACACCGTGGATGGAGGTAAGTCGTGGGGATACCGGCAGTTGGGAGCCGATAAACTCATCTTT.